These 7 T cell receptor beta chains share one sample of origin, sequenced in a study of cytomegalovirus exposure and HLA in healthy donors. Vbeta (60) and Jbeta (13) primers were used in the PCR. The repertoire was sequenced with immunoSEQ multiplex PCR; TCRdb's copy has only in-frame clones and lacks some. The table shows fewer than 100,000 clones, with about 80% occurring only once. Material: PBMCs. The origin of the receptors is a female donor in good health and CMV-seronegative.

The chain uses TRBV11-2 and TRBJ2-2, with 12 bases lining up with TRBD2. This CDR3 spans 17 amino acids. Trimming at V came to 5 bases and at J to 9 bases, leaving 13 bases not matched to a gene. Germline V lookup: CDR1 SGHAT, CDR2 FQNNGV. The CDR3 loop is CASSHDRLAGELRELFF. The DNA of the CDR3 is TGTGCCAGCAGCCACGATAGACTAGCGGGAGAACTAAGGGAGCTGTTTTTT.

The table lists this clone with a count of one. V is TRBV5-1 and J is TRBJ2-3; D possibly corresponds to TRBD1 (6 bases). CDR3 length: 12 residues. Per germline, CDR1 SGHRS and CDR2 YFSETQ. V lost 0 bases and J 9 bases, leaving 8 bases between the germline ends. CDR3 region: CASSLDRVTQYF. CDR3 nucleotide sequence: TGCGCCAGCAGCTTGGACAGGGTAACGCAGTATTTT.

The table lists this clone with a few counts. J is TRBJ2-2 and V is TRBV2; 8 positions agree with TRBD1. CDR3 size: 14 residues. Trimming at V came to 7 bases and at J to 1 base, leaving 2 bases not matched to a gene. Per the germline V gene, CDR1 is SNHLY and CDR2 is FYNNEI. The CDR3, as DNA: TGTGCCAGCAAGGGACAGGAGAACACCGGGGAGCTGTTTTTT. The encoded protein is CASKGQENTGELFF.

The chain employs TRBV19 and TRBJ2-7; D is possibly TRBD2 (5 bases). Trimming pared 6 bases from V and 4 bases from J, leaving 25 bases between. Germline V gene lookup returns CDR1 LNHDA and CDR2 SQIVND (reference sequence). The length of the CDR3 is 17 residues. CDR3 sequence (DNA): TGTGCCAGTAGCCCCTCCTCGTCCGGGGTGCAGGCGTACGAGCAGTACTTC. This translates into CASSPSSSGVQAYEQYF.

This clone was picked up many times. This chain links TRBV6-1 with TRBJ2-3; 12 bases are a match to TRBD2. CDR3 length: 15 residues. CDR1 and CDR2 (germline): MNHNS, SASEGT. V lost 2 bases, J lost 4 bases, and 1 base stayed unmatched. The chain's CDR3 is CASSELAGGPDTQYF. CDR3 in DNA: TGTGCCAGCAGTGAACTAGCGGGAGGGCCAGATACGCAGTATTTT.

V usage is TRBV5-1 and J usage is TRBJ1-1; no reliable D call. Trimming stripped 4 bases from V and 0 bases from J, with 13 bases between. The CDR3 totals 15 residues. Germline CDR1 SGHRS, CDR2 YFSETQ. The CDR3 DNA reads TGCGCCAGCAGCCCGACCCCGGGTCTGAACACTGAAGCTTTCTTT. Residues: CASSPTPGLNTEAFF.

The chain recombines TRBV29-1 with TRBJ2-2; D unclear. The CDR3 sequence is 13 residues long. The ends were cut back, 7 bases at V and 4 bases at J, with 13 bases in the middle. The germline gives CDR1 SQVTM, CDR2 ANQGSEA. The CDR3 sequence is CSGLRGGTGELFF. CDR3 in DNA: TGCAGCGGTTTGAGAGGTGGCACCGGGGAGCTGTTTTTT.